This is a list of T cell receptor beta chains from one sample in a study of blood T cell repertoires in COVID-19. Using immunoSEQ multiplex PCR, the repertoire was profiled, and TCRdb retains in-frame clones only, with some absent. The sample has fewer than 350,000 clones, over 75% seen once. The sample comprised peripheral blood. The receptor source for this set is a man aged 18 to 29 with active or convalescent COVID-19. The CDR3 runs from the conserved cysteine through the conserved F or W. A D gene is named only where the DNA matches it firmly. Clone size is stated in some rows and not others, as once, few, many or a class when expanded.

TRBJ2-3 | NA | TRBV7-8 | TRBD2 | TGTGCCAGCAGGGACCGACTAGCGGGGGGGGTGGTATATACGCAGTATTTT | CASRDRLAGGVVYTQYF
TRBJ2-1 | few | TRBV5-1 | NA | TGCGCCAGCAGCCGCCGGAATCCGGAGAGCTCCTACAATGAGCAGTTCTTC | CASSRRNPESSYNEQFF
TRBJ1-5 | NA | TRBV3-1/TRBV3-2 | TRBD1 | TGTGCCAGCAGCCAAGGGACAGGGGGGTGGCAGCCCCAGCATTTT | CASSQGTGGWQPQHF
TRBJ2-5 | NA | TRBV5-1 | NA | TGCGCCAGCAGCCCAGGGACAAATCAAGAGACCCAGTACTTC | CASSPGTNQETQYF
TRBJ2-5 | NA | TRBV6-4 | TRBD1 | TGTGCCAGCAGTGACTCGCCCGGGACAGGGCGGGAGACCCAGTACTTC | CASSDSPGTGRETQYF
TRBJ2-5 | NA | TRBV6-4 | NA | TGTGCCAGCAGGCCAACCCCACCCGGACTACGAAGGAACGAAGAGACCCAGTACTTC | CASRPTPPGLRRNEETQYF
TRBJ2-7 | NA | TRBV29-1 | TRBD1 | TGCAGCGTTGATTCGCGACAGGGGGCAGGTTACGAGCAGTACTTC | CSVDSRQGAGYEQYF
TRBJ1-2 | NA | TRBV25-1 | TRBD1 | TGTGCCAGCAGTGAAGACCCGGGACAGGGCACCCCGAACTATGGCTACACCTTC | CASSEDPGQGTPNYGYTF
TRBJ2-3 | NA | TRBV2 | NA | TGTGCCAGCAGTGACAGTACGCAGTATTTT | CASSDSTQYF
TRBJ2-1 | NA | TRBV7-9 | NA | TGTGCCAGCAGCTTAGCACAGTACAATGAGCAGTTCTTC | CASSLAQYNEQFF
TRBJ2-7 | NA | TRBV25-1 | TRBD1 | TGTGCCAGCATGGGACAGGGGTTTTACGAGCAGTACTTC | CASMGQGFYEQYF
TRBJ1-6 | NA | TRBV7-9 | TRBD1 | TGTGCCAGCAGCTTAGGGGACAGAAATTCACCCCTCCACTTT | CASSLGDRNSPLHF
TRBJ1-1 | NA | TRBV19 | NA | TGTGCCAGTAAGGACCGGGGAGTCAATTTGAACACTGAAGCTTTCTTT | CASKDRGVNLNTEAFF
TRBJ1-5 | NA | TRBV5-5 | NA | TGTGCCAGCAGCTTGGTAGGGGGAAACGGGCAGCCCCAGCATTTT | CASSLVGGNGQPQHF
TRBJ1-2 | NA | TRBV12-3/TRBV12-4 | NA | TGTGCCAGCAGCCCCGGGAACCGGCGCTACACCTTC | CASSPGNRRYTF
TRBJ1-1 | once | TRBV5-5 | TRBD1 | TGTGCCAGCAGCCTGACAGGGAAAGAAGCTTTCTTT | CASSLTGKEAFF
TRBJ1-4 | NA | TRBV2 | NA | TGTGCCAGCAGTATGAAGGGGGCAACTAATGAAAAACTGTTTTTT | CASSMKGATNEKLFF
TRBJ2-7 | NA | TRBV27 | NA | TGTGCCAGCAGTTTCGGCAGGGGGGACTACGAGCAGTACTTC | CASSFGRGDYEQYF
TRBJ1-1 | NA | TRBV27 | NA | TGTGCCAGCACCAATCCGGCGACGGGTACCGCTTTCTTT | CASTNPATGTAFF
TRBJ1-4 | NA | TRBV6-6 | NA | TGTGCCAGCAATCCGACAGGTGCAACTAATGAAAAACTGTTTTTT | CASNPTGATNEKLFF
TRBJ2-7 | few | TRBV27 | NA | TGTGCCAGCAGTCCATCCCCCCGCGGATGGGAGTACTTC | CASSPSPRGWEYF
TRBJ1-1 | NA | TRBV13 | NA | TGTGCCAGCAGCTTAGCACCAGGGACTAACACTGAAGCTTTCTTT | CASSLAPGTNTEAFF
TRBJ1-1 | NA | TRBV24-1 | NA | TGTGCCACCCCTCCCCCCAGGCGGACTATGAACACTGAAGCTTTCTTT | CATPPPRRTMNTEAFF
TRBJ1-5 | once | TRBV27 | NA | TGTGCCAGCAGTTTGGTAGGGGGAGCATCTAGCAATCAGCCCCAGCATTTT | CASSLVGGASSNQPQHF
TRBJ2-5 | NA | TRBV2 | NA | TGTGCCAGCAGCGCCGTTGACAGCCAAGAGACCCAGTACTTC | CASSAVDSQETQYF
TRBJ2-7 | once | TRBV27 | NA | TGTGCCAGCAGGGGCTACTACGAGCAGTACTTC | CASRGYYEQYF
TRBJ2-1 | once | TRBV12-5 | TRBD2 | TGTGCTAGTGCCACACTAGCGGGGGGGCCTACATATGAGCAGTTCTTC | CASATLAGGPTYEQFF
TRBJ2-7 | NA | TRBV7-2 | TRBD2 | TGTGCCAGCAGCTTATTGGGCGGGGGGCCATACGAGCAGTACTTC | CASSLLGGGPYEQYF
TRBJ2-7 | NA | TRBV18 | TRBD1 | TGTGCCAGCTCAAGAGGACAGGGGGGAAACTACGAGCAGTACTTC | CASSRGQGGNYEQYF
TRBJ2-7 | NA | TRBV4-3 | NA | TGCGCCAGCAGCCAAGATGCGGGGCGCGGGTACGAGCAGTACTTC | CASSQDAGRGYEQYF
TRBJ1-3 | NA | TRBV10-3 | NA | TGTGCCATCAGGGACTTAGTCACAATCTCTGGAAACACCATATATTTT | CAIRDLVTISGNTIYF
TRBJ1-4 | NA | TRBV6-5 | TRBD1 | TGTGCCAGCAGTCTGACAGGGTCTGGTGAAAAACTGTTTTTT | CASSLTGSGEKLFF
TRBJ2-7 | NA | TRBV18 | TRBD1 | TGTGCCAGCTCACCCGGGACAGGGGGTTTCGAGCAGTACTTC | CASSPGTGGFEQYF
TRBJ2-1 | once | TRBV6-5 | TRBD2 | TGTGCCAGCAGAACTTGGACTAGCGGATCAAATGAGCAGTTCTTC | CASRTWTSGSNEQFF
TRBJ1-1 | NA | TRBV5-1 | NA | TGCGCCAGCAGCTTCTCTCTGCCGGGAGGGGACACTGAAGCTTTCTTT | CASSFSLPGGDTEAFF
TRBJ2-7 | NA | TRBV20-1 | TRBD1 | TGCAGTGCTAGTCCCATCCGGGACAGAGAGTACTTC | CSASPIRDREYF
TRBJ2-3 | NA | TRBV11-2 | TRBD1 | TGTGCCAGCAGCTTGGGACAGGGGGTTTGGGATACGCAGTATTTT | CASSLGQGVWDTQYF
TRBJ2-7 | few | TRBV12-3/TRBV12-4 | TRBD1 | TGTGCCAGCAGTTCTGGACAGGGAAGGGAGCAGTACTTC | CASSSGQGREQYF
TRBJ2-7 | NA | TRBV15 | TRBD1 | TGTGCCACCACCCCCGGGACAGGGGGTTACGAGCAGTACTTC | CATTPGTGGYEQYF
TRBJ2-3 | NA | TRBV5-1 | NA | TGCGCCAGCCGTTGGGCCCCGGGAAATTACACAGATACGCAGTATTTT | CASRWAPGNYTDTQYF
TRBJ1-2 | NA | TRBV12-3/TRBV12-4 | TRBD1 | TGTGCCAGCAGTTCAACAGGGGTTTATGGCTACACCTTC | CASSSTGVYGYTF
TRBJ1-3 | NA | TRBV19 | NA | TGTGCCACAGGGAGGGACTTCTCTGGAAACACCATATATTTT | CATGRDFSGNTIYF
TRBJ2-7 | once | TRBV6-5 | NA | TGTGCCAGCACACCGGACAGCGCAAACTCCTACGAGCAGTACTTC | CASTPDSANSYEQYF
TRBJ2-1 | NA | TRBV10-3 | TRBD1 | TGTGCCATCAGCCTGACAGGGATCGGATCCTACAATGAGCAGTTCTTC | CAISLTGIGSYNEQFF
TRBJ1-1 | NA | TRBV5-1 | NA | TGCGCCAGCAGAGCGGGGGCTAACACTGAAGCTTTCTTT | CASRAGANTEAFF
TRBJ2-4 | NA | TRBV29-1 | TRBD1 | TGCAGCGTTGAAGAGTGGGACAGGGTAAACATTCAGTACTTC | CSVEEWDRVNIQYF
TRBJ2-7 | NA | TRBV6-6 | NA | TGTGCCAGCAGTCGCGGGGACACCTACGAGCAGTACTTC | CASSRGDTYEQYF
TRBJ1-2 | once | TRBV7-6 | TRBD1 | TGTGCCAGCAGCTTAGCGCTGGGACAGGGGGTATTGATCTATGGCTACACCTTC | CASSLALGQGVLIYGYTF
TRBJ1-3 | NA | TRBV3-1/TRBV3-2 | NA | TGTGCCAGCAGCCAGAATCAGTGGCTCTCTGGAAACACCATATATTTT | CASSQNQWLSGNTIYF
TRBJ2-5 | NA | TRBV27 | TRBD2 | TGTGCCAGCAGCCGCGGGGGGGCGGATGAGACCCAGTACTTC | CASSRGGADETQYF
TRBJ1-4 | NA | TRBV27 | TRBD1 | TGTGCCAGCAGTTTGACTACAGGGGGCGGTGAAAAACTGTTTTTT | CASSLTTGGGEKLFF
TRBJ1-4 | few | TRBV13 | NA | TGTGCCAGCAGCTTAGGGACAGGAGTCAGAGAAAAACTGTTTTTT | CASSLGTGVREKLFF
TRBJ2-3 | NA | TRBV10-3 | TRBD2 | TGTGCCATCAGTGAGGGTACTAGCGGGGGGGACACAGATACGCAGTATTTT | CAISEGTSGGDTDTQYF
TRBJ2-3 | once | TRBV9 | NA | TGTGCCAGCAGCAAACGGACAGTTAATACAGATACGCAGTATTTT | CASSKRTVNTDTQYF
TRBJ1-5 | NA | TRBV19 | TRBD1 | TGTGCCAGTAGTATCAGACAGGGGGCATATCAGCCCCAGCATTTT | CASSIRQGAYQPQHF
TRBJ1-1 | NA | TRBV3-1/TRBV3-2 | NA | TGTGCCAGCAGCCAAGGGGCCGTGATCGGAGCTTTCTTT | CASSQGAVIGAFF
TRBJ2-1 | NA | TRBV9 | TRBD2 | TGTGCCAGCACCTCCGGCGGGGGGGCCTACAATGAGCAGTTCTTC | CASTSGGGAYNEQFF
TRBJ2-3 | NA | TRBV7-8 | TRBD2 | TGTGCCAGCAGCACCCTAGCGGGGGGGAGTACAGATACGCAGTATTTT | CASSTLAGGSTDTQYF
TRBJ2-3 | NA | TRBV9 | NA | TGTGCCAGCAGCCCCCGGAGGTGGGGACCTACAGGGGATACGCAGTATTTT | CASSPRRWGPTGDTQYF